The 21 T cell receptor beta chains below were found in one sample sequenced in a study of T cells after yellow fever vaccination. TCRdb re-derived calls from the 5' RACE reads in MiXCR, one entry per CDR3 protein. This sample has 510,000 or so distinct CDR3 sequences, with around 21% found just once. The specimen comprised PBMCs, sampled 15 days after the yellow fever booster vaccination. These receptors all come from a man under 40 who received the YFV17D yellow fever vaccine.

CDR3 sequence reads: CAAAGRRANEQFF. CDR3 DNA: TGTGCAGCGGCGGGACGGAGGGCCAATGAGCAGTTCTTC. The J gene is TRBJ2-1, the V gene TRBV7-3, with a tentative D call TRBD2 (6 bases). CDR1 is SGHTA and CDR2 is FQGTGA in the germline V gene. CDR3 length: 13 amino acids.

This clonotype was found a few times. This sequence joins TRBV10-3 and TRBJ2-7, with D tentatively TRBD1 (6 bases). Trimming removed 5 bases at V and 0 bases at J, with 8 bases between. The CDR3 spans 13 residues. CDR1 and CDR2 from the germline V gene are ENHRY and SYGVKD. CDR3 region: CAISRDTSYEQYF. CDR3 sequence (DNA): TGTGCCATCAGTCGGGACACCTCCTACGAGCAGTACTTC.

This clonotype was counted between two and nine times. V gene TRBV5-1 combines with J gene TRBJ2-1, with 7 bases matching TRBD1. Trimming cost V 6 bases and J 7 bases; bases outside gene matches: 19. In germline, CDR1 is SGHRS, CDR2 YFSETQ. This CDR3 has 17 residues. CDR3 bases: TGCGCCAGCAATTCAAACAGGGGCCCTAGGGACGGTAATGAGCAGTTCTTC. It translates to CASNSNRGPRDGNEQFF.

The J gene is TRBJ2-7, the V gene TRBV29-1, with a weak D call TRBD1 (6 bases). The V end was cut by 1 base, the J end by 3 bases, with 7 bases between. The CDR3 consists of 12 residues. Germline loops: CDR1 SQVTM, CDR2 ANQGSEA. Here the CDR3 reads CSVEGTDYEQYF. The DNA of the CDR3 is TGCAGCGTTGAAGGGACAGACTACGAGCAGTACTTC.

In its sample, this clonotype was seen a few times. The rearrangement links TRBV20-1 to TRBJ2-7, with D maybe TRBD1 (6 bases). The CDR3 contains 14 residues. V shed 3 bases and J shed 7 bases, with 19 bases lying between them. Germline V CDR1 and CDR2: DFQATT, SNEGSKA (reference sequence). In DNA form, the CDR3 reads TGCAGTGCTAGTTTAGGGGGAGACCCGGGGGAGCAGTACTTC. Amino acid sequence: CSASLGGDPGEQYF.

The V and J genes are TRBV12-3 or TRBV12-4 and TRBJ1-6, with TRBD1 matching over 11 bases. The V gene end was trimmed by 2 bases and the J gene end by 0 bases; junction bases not matched to a gene: 6. This CDR3 has 19 residues. The CDR3 nucleotides are TGTGCCAGCAGTTTAACCGGGACAGGGGGATTCTCCTATAATTCACCCCTCCACTTT. The encoded protein is CASSLTGTGGFSYNSPLHF.

This clonotype was observed a handful of times. At one end, the junction sequence differs from germline, possibly due to a read error. The J gene is TRBJ2-5, the V gene TRBV11-1, with 10 positions matching TRBD2. The CDR3 contains 18 residues. The germline V gene encodes CDR1 SGHAT and CDR2 FQDESV (reference sequence). The CDR3 spells CASSIAGTSEALRETQYF. The CDR3 nucleotides read TGTGCCAGCAGCATAGCCGGGACTAGCGAGGCCCTGAGGGAGACCCAGTACTTC.

Concerning this clonotype itself: Since no conserved phenylalanine or tryptophan closes the CDR3, a read error is the likely cause. The chain couples TRBV5-1 to TRBJ1-5; D is uncertain. Looked up from germline, CDR1 is SGHRS and CDR2 is YFSETQ. Trimming removed 4 bases from V and 5 bases from J, with 10 bases in between. The CDR3 is made up of 13 amino acids. Written as DNA, the CDR3 is TGCGCCAGCAGCCTATCGGGAGATCAGCCCCAGCATTCT. Amino acid sequence: CASSLSGDQPQHS.

This clonotype has only a few counts. The chain recombines TRBV10-3 with TRBJ1-5; D not certain. CDR1 is ENHRY, CDR2 SYGVKD, per germline. The ends were cut back, 3 bases at V and 3 bases at J, with 9 bases in the middle. The CDR3 has 14 residues. CDR3 bases: TGTGCCATCAGTGACAGATTAGACAATCAGCCCCAGCATTTT. It encodes CAISDRLDNQPQHF.

This chain connects TRBV19 to TRBJ2-5; D unresolved. The CDR3 covers 13 residues. Germline V gene lookup returns CDR1 LNHDA and CDR2 SQIVND (reference sequence). With 6 bases removed from V and 2 bases from J, the gap between germline ends came to 10 bases. Written as DNA, the CDR3 is TGTGCCAGTAGCCCCCAAGAACAAGAGACCCAGTACTTC. It is translated as CASSPQEQETQYF. The full variable domain, its missing parts supplied by reference TRBV19 and TRBJ2-5, is DGGITQSPKYLFRKEGQNVTLSCEQNLNHDAMYWYRQDPGQGLRLIYYSQIVNDFQKGDIAEGYSVSREKKESFPLTVTSAQKNPTAFYLCASSPQEQETQYFGPGTRLLVL.

This clonotype was counted between two and nine times. The V call is TRBV19, the J call TRBJ1-1; a possible D gene is TRBD1 (6 bases). CDR1 LNHDA and CDR2 SQIVND come from the germline V gene (reference sequence). There are 14 residues in the CDR3. V was clipped by 3 bases and J by 0 bases, with 8 bases between them. In nucleotides, the CDR3 is TGTGCCAGTAGTATCTCAGGGGTGAACACTGAAGCTTTCTTT. It yields the protein CASSISGVNTEAFF.

This clonotype has only a few counts. The chain couples TRBV5-1 to TRBJ2-2; 11 nucleotides align to TRBD1. The CDR3 is made up of 15 amino acids. Germline V gene lookup returns CDR1 SGHRS and CDR2 YFSETQ. V gave up 5 bases and J gave up 6 bases; unmatched junction bases: 6. The chain's CDR3 is CASRTGTGGSGELFF. As DNA, the CDR3 is TGCGCCAGCAGAACCGGGACAGGGGGATCCGGGGAGCTGTTTTTT.

The table lists this clonotype with a few counts. The chain recombines TRBV7-2 with TRBJ2-1, with 7 nucleotides matching TRBD2. J was trimmed by 5 bases and V by 1 base; bases with no gene match: 8. Germline V CDR1 and CDR2: SGHTA, FQGNSA. The CDR3 extends over 16 amino acids. In DNA, the CDR3 is TGTGCCAGCAGCTTAGGGGGACTACTAGTCCACAATGAGCAGTTCTTC. Translating gives CASSLGGLLVHNEQFF. The whole variable domain, remainder taken from reference TRBV7-2 and TRBJ2-1, is GAGVSQSPSNKVTEKGKDVELRCDPISGHTALYWYRQSLGQGLEFLIYFQGNSAPDKSGLPSDRFSAERTGGSVSTLTIQRTQQEDSAVYLCASSLGGLLVHNEQFFGPGTRLTVL.

This clonotype was seen ten or more times. This chain links TRBV7-8 with TRBJ2-3; 9 bases line up with TRBD1. The V gene's germline CDR1 is SGHVS and CDR2 FQNEAQ. The V gene end was trimmed by 5 bases and the J gene end by 3 bases; junction bases not matched to a gene: 6. This CDR3 has 15 amino acids. CDR3 in DNA: TGTGCCAGCAGCCCCCGGGACAGGGAGACAGATACGCAGTATTTT. Protein product: CASSPRDRETDTQYF.

This clonotype has a handful of counts. CDR3 in amino acids: CSAPQETQYF. The CDR3 DNA reads TGCAGTGCTCCCCAAGAGACCCAGTACTTC. The chain combines TRBV20-1 with TRBJ2-5; no clear D. This CDR3 is 10 amino acids long. V dropped 5 bases and J dropped 1 base, with 2 bases sitting between them. Germline CDR1 DFQATT, CDR2 SNEGSKA (reference sequence).

A few counts support this clonotype. The chain couples TRBV3-1 to TRBJ1-1, with D tentatively TRBD1 (6 bases). Germline V CDR1 and CDR2: LGHDT, YNNKEL (reference sequence). V lost 4 bases to trimming and J lost 1 base, with 13 bases between them. This CDR3 is 15 amino acids long. The CDR3 loop reads CASSPTQGTNTEAFF. As DNA, the CDR3 is TGTGCCAGCAGCCCGACACAGGGTACGAACACTGAAGCTTTCTTT.

This clonotype occurred a few times. This chain links TRBV7-8 with TRBJ2-7; D is perhaps TRBD1 or TRBD2 (5 bases each). Trimming pared 6 bases from V and 6 bases from J, leaving 15 bases between. Germline V lookup: CDR1 SGHVS, CDR2 FQNEAQ. The CDR3 has 13 amino acids. CDR3: CASSLTRGVEQYF. The CDR3 nucleotides are TGTGCCAGCAGTTTAACCAGAGGGGTCGAGCAGTACTTC.

This clonotype showed up just a few times. This sequence joins TRBV6-5 and TRBJ2-1; TRBD1 matches 7 bases. Germline CDR1 is MNHEY and CDR2 is SVGAGI. There are 15 residues in the CDR3. V was pared by 2 bases and J by 7 bases, with 8 bases of the junction left unmatched. CDR3 region: CASSYEDRLGNEQFF. Here the CDR3 DNA reads TGTGCCAGCAGTTACGAGGACAGGTTAGGAAATGAGCAGTTCTTC.

The CDR3 loop is CASSEAPIEYTDTQYF. CDR3 bases: TGTGCCAGCAGTGAAGCACCGATCGAGTACACAGATACGCAGTATTTT. The J gene is TRBJ2-3, the V gene TRBV2; no definite D call. Trimming pared 0 bases from V and 2 bases from J, leaving 12 bases between. CDR3 length: 16 amino acids. Germline V gene lookup returns CDR1 SNHLY and CDR2 FYNNEI. The full variable domain, with the rest looked up from reference TRBV2 and TRBJ2-3, is EPEVTQTPSHQVTQMGQEVILRCVPISNHLYFYWYRQILGQKVEFLVSFYNNEISEKSEIFDDQFSVERPDGSNFTLKIRSTKLEDSAMYFCASSEAPIEYTDTQYFGPGTRLTVL.

This rearrangement joins TRBV18 to TRBJ2-3, with D hard to call. CDR1 is KGHSH, CDR2 LQKENI, per germline. V lost 1 base and J 5 bases, leaving 10 bases between the germline ends. The CDR3 is 14 amino acids. The CDR3 region has the DNA TGTGCCAGCTCACCACGGGGTATGGGAGATACGCAGTATTTT. As protein: CASSPRGMGDTQYF. The full variable domain, its missing parts supplied by reference TRBV18 and TRBJ2-3, is NAGVMQNPRHLVRRRGQEARLRCSPMKGHSHVYWYRQLPEEGLKFMVYLQKENIIDESGMPKERFSAEFPKEGPSILRIQQVVRGDSAAYFCASSPRGMGDTQYFGPGTRLTVL.

This clonotype was picked up a small number of times. The genes are TRBV24-1 and TRBJ1-2, with no clear D. The V gene lost 6 bases and the J gene lost 8 bases, with 9 bases spanning the gap. Germline CDR1 reads KGHDR; CDR2 reads SFDVKD. The CDR3 totals 11 residues. Written as DNA, the CDR3 is TGTGCCACCAGTACTGCTTACGGCTACACCTTC. Translated: CATSTAYGYTF.